The 17 T cell receptor beta chains below were found in one sample sequenced in a study of blood T cell repertoires in COVID-19. The repertoire was sequenced with immunoSEQ multiplex PCR; TCRdb's copy has only in-frame clones and lacks some. The sample carries about 390,000 clones, approximately 87% recorded once. The sequencing input was PBMCs or T cells enriched from blood (not recorded which). The receptors come from a woman aged 45-65 years who had recovered from COVID-19.

J is TRBJ2-3 and V is TRBV10-3, with D perhaps matching TRBD1 (5 bases). V lost 11 bases and J 1 base, leaving 13 bases between the germline ends. The CDR3 extends over 13 amino acids. Germline V lookup: CDR1 ENHRY, CDR2 SYGVKD. In DNA, the CDR3 is TGTGCCGCACAGGAGCAGGGCACAGATACGCAGTATTTT. It is translated as CAAQEQGTDTQYF.

This chain links TRBV27 with TRBJ2-7; TRBD1 aligns across 8 bases. The CDR3 runs to 14 residues. Germline V gives CDR1 MNHEY, CDR2 SMNVEV (reference sequence). V gave up 6 bases and J gave up 11 bases; unmatched junction bases: 15. The CDR3 reads CASRIHRLQGVEYF. The DNA for the CDR3 is TGTGCCAGCAGAATCCACCGTTTACAGGGGGTAGAGTACTTC.

The chain is built from TRBV10-3 and TRBJ2-7; 11 bases agree with TRBD2. Trimming took 3 bases from V and 4 from J; bases not matched to a gene: 5. The CDR3 is 15 residues long. Germline V lookup: CDR1 ENHRY, CDR2 SYGVKD. CDR3 nucleotides: TGTGCCATCAGTGATCCTAGCGGGGGGTTTTACGAGCAGTACTTC. This codes for CAISDPSGGFYEQYF.

The chain employs TRBV20-1 and TRBJ1-2; D not resolved. The CDR3 is made up of 11 amino acids. Germline V gene data show CDR1 as DFQATT and CDR2 as SNEGSKA (reference sequence). V was trimmed by 5 bases and J by 6 bases, leaving 10 bases between them. The CDR3 DNA follows: TGCAGTGCTGGTGGAGGGAATGGCTACACCTTC. This codes for CSAGGGNGYTF.

The chain combines TRBV5-1 with TRBJ2-3, with a possible D match to TRBD1 (5 bases). This CDR3 is 14 amino acids long. V was cut by 2 bases and J by 1 base, with 8 bases left in between. CDR1 is SGHRS, CDR2 YFSETQ, per germline. CDR3 sequence reads: CASSLQGGTDTQYF. The CDR3 nucleotides read TGCGCCAGCAGCTTACAAGGGGGCACAGATACGCAGTATTTT. Looking up the rest from reference TRBV5-1 and TRBJ2-3 gives the full variable domain: KAGVTQTPRYLIKTRGQQVTLSCSPISGHRSVSWYQQTPGQGLQFLFEYFSETQRNKGNFPGRFSGRQFSNSRSEMNVSTLELGDSALYLCASSLQGGTDTQYFGPGTRLTVL.

CDR3 region: CAWSVKGGVSMHTF. The CDR3 region has the DNA TGTGCCTGGAGTGTTAAGGGGGGGGTCTCTATGCACACCTTC. The chain carries TRBV30 and TRBJ1-2; weak D call: TRBD1 (6 bases). Germline-derived CDR1 and CDR2 are GTSNPN and SVGIG (reference sequence). This CDR3 is built from 14 residues. Trimming removed 0 bases at V and 12 bases at J, with 20 bases between. The full variable domain, rest sourced from reference TRBV30 and TRBJ1-2, is SQTIHQWPATLVQPVGSPLSLECTVEGTSNPNLYWYRQAAGRGLQLLFYSVGIGQISSEVPQNLSASRPQDRQFILSSKKLLLSDSGFYLCAWSVKGGVSMHTFGSGTRLTVV.

The chain has TRBV15 and TRBJ1-5; 7 nucleotides align to TRBD1. This CDR3 has 15 residues. With 0 bases clipped from V and 4 bases from J, the junction kept 3 bases outside the gene matches. Per the germline V gene, CDR1 is LNHNV and CDR2 is YYDKDF (reference sequence). CDR3 sequence (DNA): TGTGCCACCAGCAGAGATCTGACAGGGAATCAGCCCCAGCATTTT. It encodes CATSRDLTGNQPQHF.

The V gene is TRBV7-6, the J gene TRBJ2-1; 9 bases fit TRBD2. Trimming at V came to 1 base and at J to 7 bases, leaving 5 bases not matched to a gene. This CDR3 comprises 15 residues. From germline, CDR1 is SGHVS and CDR2 FNYEAQ. CDR3 sequence: CASSLERGDTNEQFF. CDR3 DNA: TGTGCCAGCAGCTTAGAGCGGGGGGATACAAATGAGCAGTTCTTC.

The chain couples TRBV9 to TRBJ1-1; D remains ambiguous. The CDR3 length is 14 residues. Germline V CDR1 and CDR2: SGDLS, YYNGEE. V lost 0 bases and J 6 bases, leaving 12 bases between the germline ends. CDR3 in DNA: TGTGCCAGCAGCGTAGAGGCCCAGAGGGCTGAAGCTTTCTTT. Protein product: CASSVEAQRAEAFF.

A single count supports this clone. This CDR3 is also generated by other DNA sequences in the sample. The gene calls are TRBV28 and TRBJ1-4, with TRBD1 matching over 9 bases. CDR1 MDHEN and CDR2 SYDVKM come from the germline V gene. V was clipped by 6 bases and J by 0 bases; unmatched bases: 5. This CDR3 has 16 residues. The CDR3 bases are TGTGCCAGCAGCCTACAGGGGGCCTCAACTAATGAAAAACTGTTTTTT. Protein product: CASSLQGASTNEKLFF.

This rearrangement joins TRBV20-1 to TRBJ2-1, with D possibly being TRBD2 (6 bases). Trimming stripped 2 bases from V and 8 bases from J, with 7 bases between. The CDR3 is 11 residues long. In germline, CDR1 is DFQATT, CDR2 SNEGSKA (reference sequence). CDR3 protein: CSARPGDEQFF. The CDR3 DNA reads TGCAGTGCTAGACCGGGGGATGAGCAGTTCTTC.

The chain couples TRBV15 to TRBJ2-7; D is unclear. The CDR3 contains 15 residues. The germline gives CDR1 LNHNV, CDR2 YYDKDF (reference sequence). Trimming pared 0 bases from V and 3 bases from J, leaving 12 bases between. The CDR3 protein is CATSRDRVMGYEQYF. The CDR3 DNA reads as TGTGCCACCAGCAGAGATCGGGTTATGGGCTACGAGCAGTACTTC.

The chain is built from TRBV28 and TRBJ1-6, with D perhaps TRBD1 (6 bases). In germline, CDR1 is MDHEN, CDR2 SYDVKM. This CDR3 is 15 amino acids long. V was shortened by 4 bases and J by 5 bases, with 12 bases between the two germline ends. The CDR3: CASSSPTGNNSPLHF. CDR3 sequence (DNA): TGTGCCAGCAGTTCACCTACAGGGAATAATTCACCCCTCCACTTT.

The rearrangement uses TRBV7-9 and TRBJ1-3; no firm D call. Trimming pared 2 bases from V and 0 bases from J, leaving 5 bases between. The CDR3 is 14 residues long. Germline CDR1 is SEHNR and CDR2 is FQNEAQ (reference sequence). CDR3 DNA: TGTGCCAGCAGCTTAAGCTCCTCTGGAAACACCATATATTTT. Protein: CASSLSSSGNTIYF.

V usage is TRBV5-3 and J usage is TRBJ1-2; 7 positions match TRBD1. TRBV5-3 is an ORF; its function is uncertain. CDR3 length: 11 amino acids. J was trimmed by 6 bases and V by 8 bases; bases with no gene match: 4. The CDR3 nucleotides are TGTGCCAGGGGACAGTACCATGGCTACACCTTC. Protein sequence: CARGQYHGYTF.

V and J are TRBV19 and TRBJ1-5; 8 positions match TRBD1. The CDR3 length is 16 residues. Germline CDR1 and CDR2: LNHDA and SQIVND (reference sequence). V was pared by 4 bases and J by 5 bases, with 10 bases of the junction left unmatched. The CDR3: CASSTQPTGGDQPQHF. The CDR3 nucleotides read TGTGCCAGTAGTACCCAGCCTACAGGGGGGGATCAGCCCCAGCATTTT.

As concerns this clone: One end of the junction is discordant with germline, which a read error may explain. The CDR3 spells CASSLDFVDIPIKF. CDR3 bases: TGTGCCAGCAGCTTGGATTTTGTAGACATTCCTATTAAATTC. The V gene is TRBV5-4, the J gene TRBJ1-2; D gene unclear. The length of the CDR3 is 14 residues. In germline, CDR1 is SGHNT, CDR2 YYREEE (reference sequence).